The 18 T cell receptor beta chains listed next were all sequenced from one sample in a study of cytomegalovirus exposure and HLA in healthy donors. It was with 60 Vbeta and 13 Jbeta primers that the PCR ran. Generated by immunoSEQ multiplex PCR, the TCRdb table keeps only in-frame clones and is missing some. The sample's table shows around 100,000 clones. Sequenced sample: PBMCs. These receptors all stem from a man aged 25 to 45 in good health and CMV-seronegative.

J is TRBJ1-3 and V is TRBV30, with 8 bases lining up with TRBD1. This CDR3 spans 17 amino acids. Per germline, CDR1 GTSNPN and CDR2 SVGIG (reference sequence). The V and J ends lost 5 bases and 8 bases, in that order; junction bases with no gene match: 20. This CDR3 is CAWGPPFAGGDGDTIYF. DNA for the CDR3: TGTGCCTGGGGTCCCCCTTTTGCAGGGGGCGACGGAGACACCATATATTTT.

This chain connects TRBV14 to TRBJ2-3; 11 bases map to TRBD2. With 4 bases clipped from V and 6 bases from J, the junction kept 12 bases outside the gene matches. The CDR3 consists of 17 residues. Germline CDR1 reads SGHDN; CDR2 reads FVKESK. The CDR3 spells CASSRGAGLAGGDTQYF. The CDR3 DNA is TGTGCCAGCAGCCGAGGGGCCGGGCTAGCGGGGGGTGATACGCAGTATTTT.

V gene TRBV27 combines with J gene TRBJ2-1; tentatively, D is TRBD1 (5 bases). The V gene's germline CDR1 is MNHEY and CDR2 SMNVEV (reference sequence). The CDR3 covers 14 residues. V lost 7 bases and J lost 0, with 10 bases in between. This CDR3 is CASKGPLSYNEQFF. DNA for the CDR3: TGTGCCAGCAAGGGGCCCCTCTCCTACAATGAGCAGTTCTTC.

The chain has TRBV27 and TRBJ2-5; perhaps TRBD1 as D (6 bases). Germline V gene data show CDR1 as MNHEY and CDR2 as SMNVEV (reference sequence). The CDR3 covers 14 residues. V gave up 2 bases and J gave up 7 bases, with 14 bases separating them. This chain's CDR3 is CASSLGTGSGTQYF. CDR3 sequence (DNA): TGTGCCAGCAGTTTAGGTACAGGGTCGGGGACCCAGTACTTC.

V usage is TRBV12-5 and J usage is TRBJ1-2; 9 nucleotides agree with TRBD1. The CDR3 has 16 residues. Germline-derived CDR1 and CDR2 are LGHNT and FRNRAP. V was clipped by 2 bases and J by 3 bases; unmatched bases: 7. In nucleotides, the CDR3 is TGTGCTAGTGGTTTGTCCCGGGACAGGGTTTACTATGGCTACACCTTC. Residues: CASGLSRDRVYYGYTF.

V usage is TRBV20-1 and J usage is TRBJ2-1, with D unclear. Germline CDR1 and CDR2: DFQATT and SNEGSKA (reference sequence). V lost 0 bases to trimming and J lost 15 bases, with 12 bases between them. CDR3 length: 11 amino acids. This CDR3 reads CSARDRQAGFF. The CDR3 DNA reads TGCAGTGCTAGAGATCGCCAGGCTGGGTTCTTC.

The V and J genes are TRBV6-5 and TRBJ2-3; D is perhaps TRBD2 (7 bases). Germline CDR1 is MNHEY and CDR2 is SVGAGI. The CDR3 is 16 residues long. Trimming pared 1 base from V and 1 base from J, leaving 12 bases between. CDR3 DNA: TGTGCCAGCAGTTACTGGGGGGGGCGGGGCACAGATACGCAGTATTTT. Amino acids: CASSYWGGRGTDTQYF.

V gene TRBV2 combines with J gene TRBJ2-3; 7 nucleotides agree with TRBD1. Germline V gives CDR1 SNHLY, CDR2 FYNNEI. V lost 6 bases and J lost 0; bases outside the gene matches: 6. This CDR3 has 15 amino acids. CDR3 loop: CASRGTASSTDTQYF. The DNA for the CDR3 is TGTGCCAGCAGGGGGACAGCCTCTAGCACAGATACGCAGTATTTT.

This chain joins TRBV5-1 and TRBJ1-4, with TRBD1 identical over 11 bases. This CDR3 is 17 amino acids long. Germline lookup yields CDR1 SGHRS and CDR2 YFSETQ. V shed 4 bases and J 0 bases; nucleotides not matched to a gene: 5. CDR3 amino acids: CASSPGTGGSTNEKLFF. CDR3 DNA: TGCGCCAGCAGCCCCGGGACAGGGGGTTCAACTAATGAAAAACTGTTTTTT.

V gene TRBV7-7 combines with J gene TRBJ2-1, with D maybe TRBD2 (7 bases). The CDR3 has 15 amino acids. CDR1 is SSHAT and CDR2 is FNYEAQ in the germline V gene (reference sequence). Trimming removed 1 base at V and 3 bases at J, with 10 bases between. CDR3 coding DNA: TGTGCCAGCAGCTTAGGGGGGGGCGACTACAATGAGCAGTTCTTC. Translated: CASSLGGGDYNEQFF. The full variable domain, with the rest looked up from reference TRBV7-7 and TRBJ2-1, is GAGVSQSPRYKVTKRGQDVTLRCDPISSHATLYWYQQALGQGPEFLTYFNYEAQPDKSGLPSDRFSAERPEGSISTLTIQRTEQRDSAMYRCASSLGGGDYNEQFFGPGTRLTVL.

The chain has TRBV6-5 and TRBJ1-5; 7 bases fit TRBD1. The J segment lost 4 bases and the V segment lost 2 bases, leaving 5 bases of the junction unmatched. This CDR3 has 15 residues. CDR1 is MNHEY, CDR2 SVGAGI, per germline. CDR3 nucleotide sequence: TGTGCCAGCAGTTACGGTAGACAGGGTAATCAGCCCCAGCATTTT. Its protein is CASSYGRQGNQPQHF.

The J gene is TRBJ2-3, the V gene TRBV5-4; 11 bases line up with TRBD2. Germline CDR1 and CDR2: SGHNT and YYREEE (reference sequence). With V trimmed by 2 bases and J by 5 bases, 4 bases remained unmatched. The CDR3 loop spans 15 amino acids. CDR3 sequence (DNA): TGTGCCAGCAGCTTCATCGGGACTAGCGGAGATACGCAGTATTTT. Its translation: CASSFIGTSGDTQYF.

The genes are TRBV18 and TRBJ1-2, with 9 bases that match TRBD1. CDR3 size: 13 residues. Germline assignment: CDR1 KGHSH and CDR2 LQKENI. V trimming: 6 bases; J trimming: 5 bases; junction bases outside the gene matches: 4. The CDR3 here is CASSPTGGYGYTF. The CDR3 coding sequence is TGTGCCAGCTCTCCGACAGGGGGGTATGGCTACACCTTC.

V usage is TRBV14 and J usage is TRBJ2-7; D might be TRBD2 (6 bases). CDR1 is SGHDN, CDR2 FVKESK, per germline. The CDR3 spans 12 residues. V lost 1 base, J lost 6 bases, and 7 bases lay in between. Written as DNA, the CDR3 is TGTGCCAGCAGCCAAGTGGAGGGCGAGCAGTACTTC. It codes for CASSQVEGEQYF.

The chain is built from TRBV10-3 and TRBJ1-3, with 7 bases aligning to TRBD1. V dropped 6 bases and J dropped 0; count of bases not matched to a gene: 2. CDR3 length: 14 amino acids. Germline V CDR1 and CDR2: ENHRY, SYGVKD. Here the CDR3 DNA reads TGTGCCATCAGGGGGACAGACTCTGGAAACACCATATATTTT. Its protein is CAIRGTDSGNTIYF.

This chain joins TRBV7-2 and TRBJ2-7; possibly TRBD1 for D (6 bases). The length of the CDR3 is 15 residues. Trimming left V 5 bases short and J 7 bases short, with 21 bases between. In germline, CDR1 is SGHTA, CDR2 FQGNSA. The CDR3 DNA sequence: TGTGCCAGCAGCCCGACGACAGGCCGAAGAGGAGAGCAGTACTTC. Encoded protein: CASSPTTGRRGEQYF. The variable domain in full, with the rest retrieved from reference TRBV7-2 and TRBJ2-7, is GAGVSQSPSNKVTEKGKDVELRCDPISGHTALYWYRQSLGQGLEFLIYFQGNSAPDKSGLPSDRFSAERTGGSVSTLTIQRTQQEDSAVYLCASSPTTGRRGEQYFGPGTRLTVT.

The gene calls are TRBV30 and TRBJ2-3; D gene ambiguous. V lost 4 bases to trimming and J lost 2 bases, with 16 bases between them. This CDR3 is 15 amino acids long. Germline V gene sequence: CDR1 GTSNPN, CDR2 SVGIG (reference sequence). DNA of the CDR3: TGTGCCTGGACCTCGAATGGGCGTCCCACAGATACGCAGTATTTT. This encodes CAWTSNGRPTDTQYF.

A word on this clone: At one end the junction does not follow the germline gene, possibly because of a read error. The identical CDR3 is also encoded by other nucleotide sequences in the sample. The chain couples TRBV18 to TRBJ1-1; no reliable D call. This CDR3 comprises 13 residues. Germline V gene data show CDR1 as KGHSH and CDR2 as LQKENI. CDR3 loop: CASSPRENTEAFF. CDR3 in DNA: TGTGCCAGCTCCCCACGAGAGAACACTGAAGCTTTCTTT.